The sequence of this TCR beta chain was determined in a study of blood T cell repertoires in COVID-19. Study details: Samples representing acute and convalescent COVID-19 were sourced from the United States, Italy and Spain. The cDNA or gDNA used as material had been derived from T cells, B-cell-depleted T cells, or PBMCs.

This clone turned up a few times. The participants were between about 18 and 90 years old and came from under 25 US areas. Some clones are missing from TCRdb's copy, which holds only in-frame ones; the method was immunoSEQ multiplex PCR. The sample lists 320,000 or so clones, about 89% occurring once. This TCR came from a man aged 60 to 69 who had recovered from COVID-19. Material: PBMCs or T cells enriched from blood (not recorded which).

As DNA, the CDR3 is TGTGCCAGTAGTATAATAGCCGGGGGTGGAAATCAGCCCCAGCATTTT. Its protein is CASSIIAGGGNQPQHF. The chain is built from TRBV19 and TRBJ1-5, with D maybe TRBD1 (5 bases). Trimming took 2 bases from V and 4 from J, leaving 15 bases between them. The CDR3 totals 16 residues. Per germline, CDR1 LNHDA and CDR2 SQIVND (reference sequence).